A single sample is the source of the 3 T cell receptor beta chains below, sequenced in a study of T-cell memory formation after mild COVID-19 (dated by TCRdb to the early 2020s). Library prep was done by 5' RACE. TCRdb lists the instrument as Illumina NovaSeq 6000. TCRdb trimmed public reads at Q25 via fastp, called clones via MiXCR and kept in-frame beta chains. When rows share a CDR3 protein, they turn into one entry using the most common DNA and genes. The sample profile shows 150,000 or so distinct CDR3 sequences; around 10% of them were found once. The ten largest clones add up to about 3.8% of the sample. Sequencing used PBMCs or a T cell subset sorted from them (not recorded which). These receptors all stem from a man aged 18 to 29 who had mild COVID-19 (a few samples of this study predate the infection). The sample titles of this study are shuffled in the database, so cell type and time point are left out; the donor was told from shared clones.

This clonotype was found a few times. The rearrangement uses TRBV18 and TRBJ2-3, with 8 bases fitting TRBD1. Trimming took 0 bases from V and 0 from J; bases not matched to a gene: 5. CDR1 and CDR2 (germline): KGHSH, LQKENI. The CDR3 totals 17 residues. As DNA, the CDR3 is TGTGCCAGCTCACCACCCGGGACAGGCCAAAGCACAGATACGCAGTATTTT. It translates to CASSPPGTGQSTDTQYF.

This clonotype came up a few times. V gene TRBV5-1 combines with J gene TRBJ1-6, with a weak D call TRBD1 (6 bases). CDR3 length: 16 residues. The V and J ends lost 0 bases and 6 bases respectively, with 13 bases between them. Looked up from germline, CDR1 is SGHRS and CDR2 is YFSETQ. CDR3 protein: CASSLGGTSTNSPLHF. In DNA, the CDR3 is TGCGCCAGCAGCTTGGGGGGGACATCGACTAATTCACCCCTCCACTTT.

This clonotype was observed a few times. The CDR3 DNA reads as TGCAGTGCTATGCCCGGAGCGAAAGAGACCCAGTACTTC. It translates to CSAMPGAKETQYF. The rearrangement uses TRBV20-1 and TRBJ2-5; D remains ambiguous. CDR3 length equals 13 residues. V shed 4 bases and J shed 3 bases, with 12 bases lying between them. Per germline, CDR1 DFQATT and CDR2 SNEGSKA (reference sequence).